This T cell receptor (beta chain) was captured by sequencing in a study of T cell responses to AZD1222 COVID-19 vaccine. TCRdb keeps only in-frame clones here, not all; method: immunoSEQ multiplex PCR. The sample consists of 100,000 to 120,000 clones, over 90% of them appearing once. The CDR3 consists of 14 residues. Germline V gives CDR1 LGHDT, CDR2 YNNKEL (reference sequence). The V end lost 4 bases, the J end lost 7 bases, and 14 bases lay between the germline ends. This clone was seen a few times. The chain is built from TRBV3-1 (or the pseudogene TRBV3-2) and TRBJ2-1; possibly TRBD1 or TRBD2 for D (5 bases each). This TCR was recovered from an adult who received the AZD1222 COVID-19 vaccine. The sample in question was peripheral blood, obtained 28 days after the second AZD1222 dose. CDR3 nucleotides: TGTGCCAGCAGCCGTGGGGGAGCGGATAATGAGCAGTTCTTC. Translated, it gives CASSRGGADNEQFF.